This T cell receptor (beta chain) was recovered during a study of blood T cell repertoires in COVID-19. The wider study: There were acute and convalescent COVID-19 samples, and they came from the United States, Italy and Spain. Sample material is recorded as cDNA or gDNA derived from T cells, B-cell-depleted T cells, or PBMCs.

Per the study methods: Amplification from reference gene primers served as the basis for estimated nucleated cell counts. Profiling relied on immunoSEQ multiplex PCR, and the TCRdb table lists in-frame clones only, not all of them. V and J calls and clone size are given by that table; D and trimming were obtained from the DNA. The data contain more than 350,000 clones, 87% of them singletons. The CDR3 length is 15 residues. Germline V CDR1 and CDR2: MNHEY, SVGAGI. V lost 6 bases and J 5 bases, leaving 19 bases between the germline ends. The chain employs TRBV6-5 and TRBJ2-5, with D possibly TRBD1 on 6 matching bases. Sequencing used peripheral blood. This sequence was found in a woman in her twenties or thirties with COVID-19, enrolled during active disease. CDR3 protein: CASRSLQGAGETQYF. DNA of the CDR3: TGTGCCAGCAGATCGTTACAGGGAGCAGGGGAGACCCAGTACTTC.